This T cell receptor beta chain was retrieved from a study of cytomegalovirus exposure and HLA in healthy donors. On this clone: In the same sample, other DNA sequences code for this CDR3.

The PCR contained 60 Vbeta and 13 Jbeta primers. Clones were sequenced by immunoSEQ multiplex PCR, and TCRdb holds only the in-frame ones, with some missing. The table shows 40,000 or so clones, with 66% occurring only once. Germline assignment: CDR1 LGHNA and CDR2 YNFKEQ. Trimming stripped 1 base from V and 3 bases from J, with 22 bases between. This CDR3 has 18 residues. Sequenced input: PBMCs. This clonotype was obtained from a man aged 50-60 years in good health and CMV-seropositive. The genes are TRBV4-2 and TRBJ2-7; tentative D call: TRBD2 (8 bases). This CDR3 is CASSQAGQAGGPNYEQYF. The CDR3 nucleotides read TGTGCCAGCAGCCAAGCAGGACAGGCGGGGGGACCCAACTACGAGCAGTACTTC.